The next 20 T cell receptor beta chains were all read from a single sample in a study of cytomegalovirus exposure and HLA in healthy donors (dated by TCRdb to about 2017). The library came from the immunoSEQ multiplex PCR assay. A mixture of 60 forward primers for TCR Vbeta segments and 13 reverse primers for TCR Jbeta segments was used in the multiplex PCR. The immuneACCESS repertoire file appears here via TCRdb, limited to in-frame rearrangements. These files lack a portion of the clones; in checked studies, under half of the deficit traces to unresolved V genes, and the cause of the others is not known. The sample table holds 60,000 to 80,000 clones. Of the sample, roughly 5% falls within the top ten clones. The sample consisted of PBMCs. These TCRs come from a middle-aged man in good health and CMV-seronegative.

V and J are TRBV4-1 and TRBJ2-2; D unresolved. V gave up 0 bases and J gave up 2 bases, with 7 bases separating them. Germline CDR1 MGHRA, CDR2 YSYEKL. The CDR3 is 15 residues long. CDR3 sequence: CASSQDNTNTGELFF. The DNA of the CDR3 is TGCGCCAGCAGCCAAGATAATACTAACACCGGGGAGCTGTTTTTT.

The genes are TRBV2 and TRBJ1-4; TRBD1 matches 11 bases. V shed 8 bases and J 13 bases; nucleotides not matched to a gene: 15. Germline V CDR1 and CDR2: SNHLY, FYNNEI. This CDR3 is 15 amino acids long. CDR3 sequence reads: CASVGTGGSGSRLFF. The CDR3 bases are TGTGCCAGCGTTGGGACAGGGGGTAGTGGGTCCCGACTGTTTTTT.

This chain uses TRBV4-1 with TRBJ1-6; 7 positions match TRBD1. V lost 6 bases to trimming and J lost 0 bases; unmatched junction nucleotides: 17. This CDR3 has 20 amino acids. CDR1 and CDR2 from the germline V gene are MGHRA and YSYEKL. The CDR3: CASRENTGGGLSSYNSPLHF. The CDR3 coding sequence is TGCGCCAGCAGAGAAAACACTGGAGGGGGCCTAAGCTCCTATAATTCACCCCTCCACTTT.

This sequence joins TRBV7-3 and TRBJ1-1; 7 bases are a match to TRBD1. The CDR3 extends over 11 amino acids. Germline V gene lookup returns CDR1 SGHTA and CDR2 FQGTGA. In nucleotides, the CDR3 is TGTGCTCCCGCAGGGGGCACTGAAGCTTTCTTT. This encodes CAPAGGTEAFF. The full variable domain, its missing parts supplied by reference TRBV7-3 and TRBJ1-1, is GAGVSQTPSNKVTEKGKYVELRCDPISGHTALYWYRQSLGQGPEFLIYFQGTGAADDSGLPNDRFFAVRPEGSVSTLKIQRTERGDSAVYLCAPAGGTEAFFGQGTRLTVV.

The chain couples TRBV18 to TRBJ1-3; D may be TRBD1 (6 bases). This CDR3 contains 16 residues. V lost 4 bases and J 0 bases, leaving 13 bases between the germline ends. Per germline, CDR1 KGHSH and CDR2 LQKENI. The CDR3, as DNA: TGTGCCAGCTCACTCCCGGGACACCTCTCTGGAAACACCATATATTTT. It encodes CASSLPGHLSGNTIYF.

Comments on this clone: At one of its ends the junction is not consistent with the germline gene, which may arise from a read error. The chain has TRBV4-3 and TRBJ2-3; D gene ambiguous. This CDR3 comprises 14 residues. The germline gives CDR1 LGHNA, CDR2 YSLEER. CDR3 protein: CASSPSGSTDTQYF. The CDR3 DNA reads as TGCGCCAGCAGCCCGTCCGGAAGCACAGATACGCAATATTTT.

The rearrangement joins TRBV7-9 to TRBJ2-6; D perhaps matches TRBD1 (5 bases). CDR1 is SEHNR, CDR2 FQNEAQ, per germline (reference sequence). The CDR3 contains 18 residues. Trimming shortened V by 1 base and J by 4 bases, and 17 bases separated the two germline ends. The CDR3 DNA reads TGTGCCAGCAGCTTAGGGGGCGGCAGGGTGAGGGGGGCCAACGTCCTGACTTTC. It codes for CASSLGGGRVRGANVLTF.

The chain uses TRBV6-1 and TRBJ1-2; the D is unclear. CDR1 is MNHNS, CDR2 SASEGT, per germline. Trimming cost V 8 bases and J 4 bases, with 8 bases left between them. The CDR3 loop spans 11 amino acids. CDR3 sequence (DNA): TGTGCCAGCCTCGAGTTCTATGGCTACACCTTC. Residues: CASLEFYGYTF.

The chain recombines TRBV10-3 with TRBJ2-2, with 11 bases lining up with TRBD1. V was pared by 10 bases and J by 0 bases, with 7 bases of the junction left unmatched. Germline V gene lookup returns CDR1 ENHRY and CDR2 SYGVKD. The CDR3 spans 16 residues. CDR3 sequence reads: CATTGTGGTNTGELFF. The CDR3 nucleotides read TGTGCCACCACCGGGACAGGGGGAACGAACACCGGGGAGCTGTTTTTT.

The V and J genes are TRBV5-1 and TRBJ1-1, with D possibly matching TRBD1 (6 bases). V shed 0 bases and J shed 4 bases, with 16 bases lying between them. Germline V gene lookup returns CDR1 SGHRS and CDR2 YFSETQ. The CDR3 length is 16 residues. The CDR3, as DNA: TGCGCCAGCAGCTTGGACCCCCAGGGGTCGGGCACTGAAGCTTTCTTT. This encodes CASSLDPQGSGTEAFF. Together with reference TRBV5-1 and TRBJ1-1, the CDR3 gives the full variable domain: KAGVTQTPRYLIKTRGQQVTLSCSPISGHRSVSWYQQTPGQGLQFLFEYFSETQRNKGNFPGRFSGRQFSNSRSEMNVSTLELGDSALYLCASSLDPQGSGTEAFFGQGTRLTVV.

V usage is TRBV30 and J usage is TRBJ2-2; 11 bases are a match to TRBD2. With V trimmed by 0 bases and J by 13 bases, 10 bases remained unmatched. Per germline, CDR1 GTSNPN and CDR2 SVGIG (reference sequence). This CDR3 is 15 amino acids long. The DNA of the CDR3 is TGTGCCTGGAGTGTACCATTTCTAGCGGGAGGACTGCTGTTTTTT. Translation gives CAWSVPFLAGGLLFF.

The CDR3 protein is CASSLGQGAINEQFF. DNA of the CDR3: TGTGCCAGCAGCTTAGGACAGGGGGCAATCAATGAGCAGTTCTTC. This chain links TRBV7-9 with TRBJ2-1, with 10 positions matching TRBD1. This CDR3 is 15 amino acids long. Per the germline V gene, CDR1 is SEHNR and CDR2 is FQNEAQ (reference sequence). V dropped 1 base and J dropped 6; count of bases not matched to a gene: 3. The full variable domain, completed using reference TRBV7-9 and TRBJ2-1, is DTGVSQNPRHKITKRGQNVTFRCDPISEHNRLYWYRQTLGQGPEFLTYFQNEAQLEKSRLLSDRFSAERPKGSFSTLEIQRTEQGDSAMYLCASSLGQGAINEQFFGPGTRLTVL.

V usage is TRBV2 and J usage is TRBJ1-1, with unresolved D. The germline V and J ends were trimmed by 2 bases and 3 bases, with 10 bases remaining between them. CDR3 length equals 14 residues. Germline loops: CDR1 SNHLY, CDR2 FYNNEI. The CDR3 DNA reads TGTGCCAGCAGTGAATCGCGGCAGTACACTGAAGCTTTCTTT. Translation: CASSESRQYTEAFF.

J is TRBJ1-6 and V is TRBV5-1, with TRBD1 as a possible D gene (5 bases). The CDR3 consists of 15 residues. Trimming left V 2 bases short and J 7 bases short, with 13 bases between. Germline V lookup: CDR1 SGHRS, CDR2 YFSETQ. This CDR3 reads CASSFTGFVNSPLHF. Here the CDR3 DNA reads TGCGCCAGCAGCTTCACAGGTTTCGTGAATTCACCCCTCCACTTT.

V gene TRBV13 combines with J gene TRBJ2-1, with D possibly being TRBD1 (5 bases). The ends were cut back, 4 bases at V and 5 bases at J, with 18 bases in the middle. Per the germline V gene, CDR1 is PRHDT and CDR2 is FYEKMQ (reference sequence). The CDR3 loop spans 16 amino acids. The CDR3 is CASSYLRRGADNEQFF. CDR3 nucleotides: TGTGCCAGCAGCTACCTTCGGCGTGGGGCCGACAATGAGCAGTTCTTC.

The rearrangement uses TRBV5-1 and TRBJ2-1, with 12 bases aligning to TRBD1. The CDR3 extends over 18 amino acids. CDR1 and CDR2 from the germline V gene are SGHRS and YFSETQ. The V segment lost 0 bases and the J segment 10 bases; nucleotides outside the gene matches: 14. CDR3 amino acids: CASSLETLGQGARYEQFF. CDR3 bases: TGCGCCAGCAGCTTGGAAACTCTGGGACAGGGGGCGAGATACGAGCAGTTCTTC.

V is TRBV16 and J is TRBJ2-2, with 7 nucleotides matching TRBD1. This CDR3 region has 15 residues. Germline values: CDR1 KGHSY, CDR2 FQNENV. J lost 4 bases, V lost 2 bases, and 4 bases had no gene match. The CDR3 protein is CASSQRQGTTGELFF. In DNA form, the CDR3 reads TGTGCCAGCAGCCAACGACAGGGAACCACCGGGGAGCTGTTTTTT.

V gene TRBV20-1 combines with J gene TRBJ1-1; D ambiguous. The CDR3 contains 11 residues. With 4 bases removed from V and 6 bases from J, the gap between germline ends came to 9 bases. Germline values: CDR1 DFQATT, CDR2 SNEGSKA (reference sequence). DNA for the CDR3: TGCAGTGCTATAGGAGACGCTGAAGCTTTCTTT. Its translation is CSAIGDAEAFF.

The chain employs TRBV9 and TRBJ2-1, with TRBD2 matching 8 bases. J gave up 2 bases and V 3 bases, and 7 bases lay outside the gene matches. Germline V gene lookup returns CDR1 SGDLS and CDR2 YYNGEE. The CDR3 is 16 residues long. The CDR3 DNA follows: TGTGCCAGCAGCGGGGGACTAGAGGCGACCTACAATGAGCAGTTCTTC. The encoded protein is CASSGGLEATYNEQFF.

The V call is TRBV5-1, the J call TRBJ2-1; D is perhaps TRBD2 (7 bases). V gave up 4 bases and J gave up 9 bases, with 17 bases separating them. The CDR3 extends over 14 amino acids. CDR1 and CDR2 (germline): SGHRS, YFSETQ. The CDR3 spells CASSPGGYLGEQFF. As DNA, the CDR3 is TGCGCCAGCAGCCCGGGGGGCTATTTGGGTGAGCAGTTCTTC.